This TCR beta chain was found in a study of blood T cell repertoires in COVID-19. Study overall: Sample material is recorded as cDNA or gDNA derived from T cells, B-cell-depleted T cells, or PBMCs.

This CDR3 is 15 amino acids long. Germline V gene lookup returns CDR1 SGHRS and CDR2 YFSETQ. Trimming took 4 bases from V and 6 from J, leaving 16 bases between them. In the source study's methods: Amplification of reference gene primers provided the estimated nucleated cell counts. Assay: immunoSEQ multiplex PCR; the TCRdb copy retains only in-frame clones and omits some. That table supplies the V and J calls and clone size; D and trimming were determined from the DNA. The table lists a few hundred thousand clones, 83% of them singletons. Followed over time, Seattle patients had been enrolled while infection was active.

This receptor was obtained from a woman aged 25 to 39 with COVID-19, enrolled during active disease. Sequenced material: peripheral blood. The J gene is TRBJ2-2, the V gene TRBV5-1; D is uncertain. The CDR3 DNA sequence: TGCGCCAGCAGCGTACTCACGAGCGTACCCGGGGAGCTGTTTTTT. Translating it yields CASSVLTSVPGELFF.